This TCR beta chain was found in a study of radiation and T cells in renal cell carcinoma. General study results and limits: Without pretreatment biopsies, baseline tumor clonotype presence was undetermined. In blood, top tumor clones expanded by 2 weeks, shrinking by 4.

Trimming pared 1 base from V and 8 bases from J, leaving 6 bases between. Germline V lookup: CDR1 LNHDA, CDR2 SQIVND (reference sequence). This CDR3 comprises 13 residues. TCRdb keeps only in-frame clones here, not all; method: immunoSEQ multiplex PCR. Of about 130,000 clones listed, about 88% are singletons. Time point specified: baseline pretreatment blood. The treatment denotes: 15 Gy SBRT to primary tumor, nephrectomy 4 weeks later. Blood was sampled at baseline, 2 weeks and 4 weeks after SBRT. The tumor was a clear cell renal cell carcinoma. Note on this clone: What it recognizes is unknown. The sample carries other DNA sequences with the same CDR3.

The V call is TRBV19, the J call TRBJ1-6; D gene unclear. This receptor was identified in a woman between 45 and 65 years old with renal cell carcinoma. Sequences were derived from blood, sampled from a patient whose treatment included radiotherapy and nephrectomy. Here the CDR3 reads CASSIGADSPLHF. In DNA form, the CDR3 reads TGTGCCAGTAGTATAGGAGCAGATTCACCCCTCCACTTT. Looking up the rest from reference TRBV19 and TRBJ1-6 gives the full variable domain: DGGITQSPKYLFRKEGQNVTLSCEQNLNHDAMYWYRQDPGQGLRLIYYSQIVNDFQKGDIAEGYSVSREKKESFPLTVTSAQKNPTAFYLCASSIGADSPLHFGNGTRLTVT.